These 11 T cell receptor beta chains came from one sample sequenced in a study of OX40 agonist ivuxolimab in advanced cancers. The repertoire was sequenced with immunoSEQ multiplex PCR; TCRdb's copy has only in-frame clones and lacks some. Of about 88,000 clones in the sample, approximately 89% are singletons; the top ten hold roughly 0.22%. Here the sequenced sample was CD4+ or CD8+ T cells sorted from blood, taken in a trial of the OX40 agonist ivuxolimab. All receptors come from an adult with an advanced solid tumor such as melanoma, head and neck, liver or kidney cancer.

This rearrangement joins TRBV19 to TRBJ1-5; D might be TRBD1 (5 bases). The CDR3 loop spans 13 amino acids. V gave up 5 bases and J gave up 5 bases, with 10 bases separating them. Germline V lookup: CDR1 LNHDA, CDR2 SQIVND (reference sequence). DNA of the CDR3: TGTGCCAGTAGTCTCAGGGCTTATCAGCCCCAGCATTTT. It is translated as CASSLRAYQPQHF.

The chain uses TRBV7-2 and TRBJ2-5; 9 nucleotides align to TRBD2. From germline, CDR1 is SGHTA and CDR2 FQGNSA. Losses at the gene ends were 3 bases for V and 3 bases for J; bases not matched to a gene: 8. There are 16 residues in the CDR3. The CDR3 coding sequence is TGTGCCAGCAGCTTTAGAGCGGGGGGAGCTGAAGAGACCCAGTACTTC. Residues: CASSFRAGGAEETQYF.

As regards this clone: At one boundary the junction diverges from the germline segment, which might be a read error. This chain joins TRBV29-1 and TRBJ2-5; 9 nucleotides line up with TRBD1. The germline CDR1 and CDR2 sequences are SQVTM and ANQGSEA. This CDR3 region has 11 residues. CDR3 region: CMGQGRGDQYF. The DNA of the CDR3 is TGTATGGGACAGGGCCGGGGGGACCAGTACTTC.

This clone is a singleton in its sample. The chain combines TRBV5-8 with TRBJ1-1; the D gene is possibly TRBD1 (5 bases). V lost 4 bases to trimming and J lost 0 bases, with 13 bases between them. Germline CDR1 reads SGHTS; CDR2 reads YDEGEE. This CDR3 has 15 residues. The CDR3 loop reads CASSPRQNMNTEAFF. The CDR3 region has the DNA TGTGCCAGCAGCCCCCGACAGAACATGAACACTGAAGCTTTCTTT.

The CDR3 region has the DNA TGTGCCAGCAGCCTAGACAGTATTTCTAACTATGGCTACACCTTC. This encodes CASSLDSISNYGYTF. The J gene is TRBJ1-2, the V gene TRBV6-4, with D possibly TRBD1 on 5 matching bases. Trimming left V 6 bases short and J 0 bases short, with 14 bases between. This CDR3 has 15 residues. CDR1 is MRHNA, CDR2 SNTAGT, per germline.

The chain links TRBV6-6 to TRBJ2-7; 10 positions agree with TRBD2. V lost 5 bases and J lost 11; bases outside the gene matches: 15. Per the germline V gene, CDR1 is MNHNY and CDR2 is SVGAGI (reference sequence). The CDR3 covers 15 residues. The CDR3 loop reads CASSPETSGLPKEYF. The CDR3 DNA follows: TGTGCCAGCAGTCCAGAGACTAGCGGGTTACCAAAGGAGTACTTC.

The CDR3 loop reads CASSPERIYGYTF. The CDR3, as DNA: TGTGCCAGCAGCCCGGAGCGGATCTATGGCTACACCTTC. The chain recombines TRBV7-8 with TRBJ1-2; unclear D gene. Germline CDR1 is SGHVS and CDR2 is FQNEAQ. Trimming left V 5 bases short and J 4 bases short, with 11 bases between. This CDR3 contains 13 residues.

The V call is TRBV25-1, the J call TRBJ2-7; D not resolved. The CDR3 loop spans 14 amino acids. Trimming stripped 6 bases from V and 2 bases from J, with 14 bases between. The germline gives CDR1 MGHDK, CDR2 SYGVNS. The CDR3 here is CASRNNGPAYEQYF. In DNA, the CDR3 is TGTGCCAGCAGGAATAACGGACCGGCCTACGAGCAGTACTTC.

V and J are TRBV6-1 and TRBJ1-5; no definite D call. Germline V gives CDR1 MNHNS, CDR2 SASEGT. The CDR3 loop spans 14 amino acids. V shed 2 bases and J shed 0 bases, with 5 bases lying between them. The CDR3 nucleotides read TGTGCCAGCAGTGAAACCTATAGCAATCAGCCCCAGCATTTT. Encoded protein: CASSETYSNQPQHF.

The V gene is TRBV19, the J gene TRBJ1-1; 9 nucleotides agree with TRBD1. Germline trimming cut 7 bases from V and 7 bases from J; bases unmatched to any gene: 16. Germline V lookup: CDR1 LNHDA, CDR2 SQIVND (reference sequence). This CDR3 has 16 residues. The CDR3 DNA sequence: TGTGCCAGTACTCTCCAATCCGGGACAGGGCCCCGTGAAGCTTTCTTT. Its translation: CASTLQSGTGPREAFF.

The rearrangement uses TRBV5-1 and TRBJ2-7; maybe TRBD2 (6 bases). CDR3 size: 15 residues. V dropped 0 bases and J dropped 6 bases, with 16 bases sitting between them. The germline V gene has CDR1 SGHRS and CDR2 YFSETQ. DNA of the CDR3: TGCGCCAGCAGCTTGGCAGGGATCGGAGCGGGCGAGCAGTACGTC. Residues: CASSLAGIGAGEQYV.